These T cell receptor beta chains were read from a single sample in a study of blood T cell repertoires in COVID-19. Sequenced by immunoSEQ multiplex PCR; TCRdb stores in-frame clones only, minus some. The sample shows tens of thousands of clones, approximately 80% of them seen only once. The sample consisted of peripheral blood. The receptors derive from a woman between 65 and 79 years old with acute or convalescent COVID-19. The CDR3 runs from the conserved cysteine through the conserved F or W. A D gene is named only where the DNA matches it firmly. Clone sizes are given selectively: once, few, many, or a class where the clone is expanded.

j_call | clone_size | v_call | d_call | cdr3_aa | cdr3_nt
TRBJ1-4 | . | TRBV2 | . | CASSAQLSANEKLFF | TGTGCCAGCAGTGCGCAGTTAAGCGCTAATGAAAAACTGTTTTTT
TRBJ2-7 | . | TRBV9 | . | CASSVGSGFSYEQYF | TGTGCCAGCAGCGTAGGGTCAGGGTTCTCCTACGAGCAGTACTTC
TRBJ2-7 | . | TRBV6-5 | TRBD2 | CASSGGTSGNYEQYF | TGTGCCAGCAGCGGCGGGACTAGCGGGAACTACGAGCAGTACTTC
TRBJ2-5 | . | TRBV9 | TRBD2 | CASSPRGAGEETQYF | TGTGCCAGCAGCCCCCGAGGAGCGGGAGAAGAGACCCAGTACTTC
TRBJ2-3 | . | TRBV3-1/TRBV3-2 | . | CASSQDAGRTDTQYF | TGTGCCAGCAGCCAAGATGCTGGCCGCACAGATACGCAGTATTTT
TRBJ1-4 | . | TRBV19 | TRBD1 | CASSARQGSFEKLFF | TGTGCCAGTAGTGCCCGACAGGGGTCGTTTGAAAAACTGTTTTTT
TRBJ1-2 | . | TRBV10-2 | TRBD1 | CASRDLTGGTNYGYTF | TGCGCCAGCAGGGACCTGACAGGGGGCACTAACTATGGCTACACCTTC
TRBJ1-1 | . | TRBV5-4 | TRBD1 | CASSLGRQGLNTEAFF | TGTGCCAGCAGCTTGGGAAGACAGGGGTTGAACACTGAAGCTTTCTTT
TRBJ2-3 | few | TRBV6-6 | . | CASSYDTTDTQYF | TGTGCCAGCAGTTACGACACCACAGATACGCAGTATTTT
TRBJ2-3 | . | TRBV19 | TRBD2 | CASSPIVSSGRAGDTQYF | TGTGCCAGTAGTCCTATTGTCTCTAGCGGGAGGGCCGGAGATACGCAGTATTTT
TRBJ2-7 | few | TRBV27 | TRBD2 | CASSHRTSGTYEQYF | TGTGCCAGCAGTCATAGGACTAGCGGAACCTACGAGCAGTACTTC
TRBJ2-1 | . | TRBV5-1 | . | CASSFSADSYNEQFF | TGCGCCAGCAGCTTCTCAGCGGACTCCTACAATGAGCAGTTCTTC
TRBJ1-2 | . | TRBV16 | TRBD1 | CASSQETGTGIRGYTF | TGTGCCAGCAGCCAAGAAACCGGGACAGGGATAAGAGGCTACACCTTC
TRBJ2-2 | . | TRBV10-2 | TRBD1 | CASSPGGLSTGELFF | TGCGCCAGCAGTCCAGGGGGTCTGAGCACCGGGGAGCTGTTTTTT
TRBJ2-3 | . | TRBV10-2 | . | CASRQGWTDTQYF | TGCGCCAGCAGACAGGGTTGGACAGATACGCAGTATTTT
TRBJ1-4 | . | TRBV5-6 | . | CASSGGLGGKVEKLFF | TGTGCCAGCAGCGGTGGTCTGGGAGGAAAGGTAGAAAAACTGTTTTTT
TRBJ2-7 | . | TRBV5-1 | . | CASSEGRGIGYEQYF | TGCGCCAGCAGCGAGGGGCGCGGGATAGGATACGAGCAGTACTTC